The entry below describes one TCR beta chain. The source of the sample is a study of cytomegalovirus exposure and HLA in healthy donors. Primers: 60 Vbeta forward and 13 Jbeta reverse. Original processing notes: In a later analysis, around 10 million of approximately 80 million unique beta chains occurred in at least two donors. Clones were read by immunoSEQ multiplex PCR, and TCRdb kept only the in-frame ones, dropping some. V and J calls plus clone size are reproduced from that table; the DNA served to infer D and trimming. The sample shows about 110,000 clones, around 80% of them seen only once. With V trimmed by 7 bases and J by 3 bases, 7 bases remained unmatched. Germline loops: CDR1 SGHTA, CDR2 FQGNSA. The CDR3 has 14 residues.

The chain combines TRBV7-2 with TRBJ2-7; TRBD1 agrees at 9 bases. Sequencing used PBMCs. The TCR was taken from a man in his fifties in good health and CMV-seronegative. The CDR3 spells CASTDRGSYYEQYF. The CDR3 coding sequence is TGTGCCAGCACCGACAGGGGGTCCTACTACGAGCAGTACTTC. Looking up the rest from reference TRBV7-2 and TRBJ2-7 gives the full variable domain: GAGVSQSPSNKVTEKGKDVELRCDPISGHTALYWYRQSLGQGLEFLIYFQGNSAPDKSGLPSDRFSAERTGGSVSTLTIQRTQQEDSAVYLCASTDRGSYYEQYFGPGTRLTVT.